This T cell receptor beta chain came from a study of T cell clusters in autoimmune cytopenias. General observations from the study: TRB repertoire shifts in secondary cytopenia and chronic lymphocytic leukemia mostly reflected lymphoma, not autoimmunity. Functional roles of the in silico T cell clusters still await experimental validation. No cluster-lack signature appeared between secondary cytopenia and chronic lymphocytic leukemia patients, apparently due to lymphoma masking.

This clonotype shows up as medium-sized (0.01 to 0.1%) by frequency. The antigen is not known. The CDR3 sequence is 13 residues long. Per the germline V gene, CDR1 is SGHVS and CDR2 is FNYEAQ. Roughly 38,000 genome equivalents of blood DNA were amplified for TRB. TRB rearrangements were amplified by touch-down multiplex PCR with mixed TRB-A/B primers. TCRdb reprocessed the multiplex PCR reads and keeps a single row for each CDR3 protein, giving no DNA. The sample has about 2,000 distinct CDR3 sequences. The sequenced material came from peripheral blood. The clonotype was recovered from a human donor with an autoimmune cytopenia or autoimmune hepatitis (not recorded which). The V and J genes are TRBV7-6 and TRBJ2-3. The CDR3 sequence: CASSLVSTDTQYF.